What follows is one T cell receptor beta chain and its context. The sample originates from a study of control samples from healthy donors and cancer patients. The CDR3 is made up of 16 amino acids. Trimming removed 0 bases from V and 1 base from J, with 12 bases in between. The germline V gene encodes CDR1 SGHRS and CDR2 YFSETQ. Sequenced by immunoSEQ multiplex PCR; TCRdb stores in-frame clones only, minus some. Of 95,000 to 130,000 clones in the sample, 88% are singletons; the top ten hold about 2.1%. The sequencing sample was made of blood. The sequence came from a woman in her 70s in good health. The chain recombines TRBV5-1 with TRBJ2-3; TRBD1 or TRBD2 may be the D gene (6 bases each). The chain's CDR3 is CASSLVTGGGTDTQYF. The CDR3 DNA is TGCGCCAGCAGCTTGGTTACCGGGGGCGGCACAGATACGCAGTATTTT.